A selection of T cell receptor beta chains follows, all from one sample in a study of OX40 agonist ivuxolimab in advanced cancers. The protocol was immunoSEQ multiplex PCR, while the TCRdb copy is restricted to in-frame clones and leaves out a portion. This table holds under 45,000 clones, around 73% found once. The sequencing used CD4+ or CD8+ T cells sorted from blood, collected in a trial of the OX40 agonist ivuxolimab. The receptors originated from an adult with an advanced solid tumor such as melanoma, head and neck, liver or kidney cancer. Each CDR3 is given with its conserved first and last residue. Rows give clone size only sometimes, using once, few, many, or a class for an expanded clone.

J gene: TRBJ1-2; clone size: NA; V gene: TRBV4-3; CDR3 protein: CASSQDVGGQGDGYTF
J gene: TRBJ1-1; clone size: NA; V gene: TRBV9; CDR3 protein: CASSVARSETVYPFF
J gene: TRBJ1-3; clone size: NA; V gene: TRBV7-2; CDR3 protein: CASSGGRGSGNTIYF
J gene: TRBJ2-7; clone size: NA; V gene: TRBV7-4; CDR3 protein: CASSPTGYEQYF
J gene: TRBJ1-4; clone size: NA; V gene: TRBV7-9; CDR3 protein: CASSSPTGQATLTNEKLFF
J gene: TRBJ1-1; clone size: NA; V gene: TRBV7-9; CDR3 protein: CASNRGQGGTEAFF
J gene: TRBJ2-7; clone size: NA; V gene: TRBV7-2; CDR3 protein: CASSLTYEQYF
J gene: TRBJ2-7; clone size: NA; V gene: TRBV7-2; CDR3 protein: CASSVGQGIYEQYF
J gene: TRBJ2-2; clone size: NA; V gene: TRBV2; CDR3 protein: CASTITGTGTGELFF
J gene: TRBJ1-1; clone size: NA; V gene: TRBV9; CDR3 protein: CASSADPGQDTEAFF
J gene: TRBJ1-5; clone size: NA; V gene: TRBV6-6; CDR3 protein: CASRVGTGHNQPQHF
J gene: TRBJ1-6; clone size: NA; V gene: TRBV4-3; CDR3 protein: CASSQNQGKFDSPLHF
J gene: TRBJ1-5; clone size: NA; V gene: TRBV4-2; CDR3 protein: CASSQLTSNQPQHF
J gene: TRBJ2-6; clone size: NA; V gene: TRBV28; CDR3 protein: CASSLVGGGTGGPSGANVLTF
J gene: TRBJ1-5; clone size: few; V gene: TRBV7-8; CDR3 protein: CASSLLGGAINQPQHF
J gene: TRBJ2-7; clone size: NA; V gene: TRBV29-1; CDR3 protein: CSVERSGRRHEQYF
J gene: TRBJ1-6; clone size: NA; V gene: TRBV6-6; CDR3 protein: CASSYQRYNSPLHF
J gene: TRBJ2-1; clone size: once; V gene: TRBV7-2; CDR3 protein: CASSSGTQQFF
J gene: TRBJ2-1; clone size: few; V gene: TRBV27; CDR3 protein: CASTPLAGSYNEQFF
J gene: TRBJ2-3; clone size: NA; V gene: TRBV9; CDR3 protein: CASSVLPGTDTQYF
J gene: TRBJ1-6; clone size: NA; V gene: TRBV10-3; CDR3 protein: CAISESIRTNSPLHF
J gene: TRBJ2-7; clone size: few; V gene: TRBV11-2; CDR3 protein: CASSLETPYEQYF
J gene: NA; clone size: NA; V gene: TRBV5-1; CDR3 protein: CASSTTSGGASYEQYF
J gene: TRBJ2-3; clone size: NA; V gene: TRBV7-2; CDR3 protein: CASSLVPGVTDTQYF
J gene: TRBJ1-1; clone size: NA; V gene: TRBV6-6; CDR3 protein: CASHRPYEGTEAFF